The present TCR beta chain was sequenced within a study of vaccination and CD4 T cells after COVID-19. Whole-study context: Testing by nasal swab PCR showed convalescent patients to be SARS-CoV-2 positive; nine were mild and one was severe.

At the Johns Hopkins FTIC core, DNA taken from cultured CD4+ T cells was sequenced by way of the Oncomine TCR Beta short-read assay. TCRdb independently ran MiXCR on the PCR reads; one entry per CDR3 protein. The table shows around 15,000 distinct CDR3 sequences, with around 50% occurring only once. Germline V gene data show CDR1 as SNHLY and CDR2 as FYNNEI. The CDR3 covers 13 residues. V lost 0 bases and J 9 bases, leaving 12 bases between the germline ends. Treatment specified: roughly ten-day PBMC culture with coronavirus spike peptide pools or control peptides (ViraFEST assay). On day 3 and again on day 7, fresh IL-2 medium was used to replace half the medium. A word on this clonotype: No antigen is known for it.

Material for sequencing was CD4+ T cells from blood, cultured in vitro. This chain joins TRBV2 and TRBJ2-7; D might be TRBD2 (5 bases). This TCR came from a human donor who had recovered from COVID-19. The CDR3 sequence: CASSEAPSGGQYF. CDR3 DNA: TGTGCCAGCAGTGAAGCGCCGAGCGGCGGGCAGTACTTC. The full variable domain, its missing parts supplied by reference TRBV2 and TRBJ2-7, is EPEVTQTPSHQVTQMGQEVILRCVPISNHLYFYWYRQILGQKVEFLVSFYNNEISEKSEIFDDQFSVERPDGSNFTLKIRSTKLEDSAMYFCASSEAPSGGQYFGPGTRLTVT.